Shown below are 23 T cell receptor beta chains from a single sample sequenced in a study of blood T cell repertoires in COVID-19. Data came from immunoSEQ multiplex PCR; TCRdb stores just in-frame clones and leaves some out. The table has over 110,000 clones, around 88% seen once. Sequenced input: peripheral blood. These receptor sequences come from a human donor in a cohort sampled during active COVID-19.

The chain has TRBV6-6 and TRBJ1-2, with 7 positions matching TRBD1. J gave up 1 base and V 5 bases, and 4 bases lay outside the gene matches. The CDR3 consists of 14 residues. Germline assignment: CDR1 MNHNY and CDR2 SVGAGI (reference sequence). The CDR3 spells CASSAPGGNYGYTF. CDR3 in DNA: TGTGCCAGCAGTGCCCCAGGGGGTAACTATGGCTACACCTTC.

V and J are TRBV5-4 and TRBJ2-1; 12 bases fit TRBD1. With V trimmed by 5 bases and J by 8 bases, 14 bases remained unmatched. Germline lookup yields CDR1 SGHNT and CDR2 YYREEE (reference sequence). This CDR3 spans 17 amino acids. For the CDR3, the DNA is TGTGCCAGCAGTCGTAAGGCGGGGACAGGGGGCAGGGATGAGCAGTTCTTC. Encoded protein: CASSRKAGTGGRDEQFF.

The chain recombines TRBV5-6 with TRBJ2-2, with 8 bases fitting TRBD2. V trimming: 2 bases; J trimming: 6 bases; junction bases outside the gene matches: 3. Germline values: CDR1 SGHDT, CDR2 YYEEEE. The CDR3 sequence is 14 residues long. Written as DNA, the CDR3 is TGTGCCAGCAGCTTCGGGGGGGCCCCCGGGGAGCTGTTTTTT. It codes for CASSFGGAPGELFF.

V gene TRBV9 combines with J gene TRBJ1-2; TRBD1 matches 7 bases. The germline V gene encodes CDR1 SGDLS and CDR2 YYNGEE. Trimming removed 3 bases from V and 2 bases from J; junction bases left unmatched: 7. The CDR3 loop spans 15 amino acids. The CDR3 DNA is TGTGCCAGCAGCGCAGGCTCGACAGGGAACTATGGCTACACCTTC. As protein: CASSAGSTGNYGYTF.

The rearrangement uses TRBV12-3 or TRBV12-4 and TRBJ2-5; a possible D gene is TRBD2 (5 bases). The CDR3 totals 13 residues. The germline V and J ends were trimmed by 4 bases and 5 bases, with 11 bases remaining between them. The CDR3 region is CASSSNRRETQYF. In DNA, the CDR3 is TGTGCCAGCAGTTCGAATCGGAGGGAGACCCAGTACTTC.

The genes are TRBV5-1 and TRBJ1-2; 7 bases are a match to TRBD1. Germline CDR1 is SGHRS and CDR2 is YFSETQ. The CDR3 is 15 residues long. V dropped 0 bases and J dropped 4; count of bases not matched to a gene: 6. CDR3 in amino acids: CASSLEGTAPYGYTF. The CDR3 region has the DNA TGCGCCAGCAGCTTGGAGGGGACAGCGCCCTATGGCTACACCTTC.

The J gene is TRBJ1-1, the V gene TRBV6-5; D may be TRBD1 (6 bases). CDR1 and CDR2 (germline): MNHEY, SVGAGI. The CDR3 spans 15 residues. Trimming stripped 0 bases from V and 11 bases from J, with 19 bases between. The CDR3 DNA sequence: TGTGCCAGCAGTTACTCATGGCAGGGGAACGAAAGGGCTTTCTTT. It translates to CASSYSWQGNERAFF.

V gene TRBV10-3 combines with J gene TRBJ2-5, with TRBD2 matching over 7 bases. CDR1 and CDR2 from the germline V gene are ENHRY and SYGVKD. The CDR3 contains 16 residues. The junction had 13 bases not matched to a gene; V was cut back by 4 bases and J by 5 bases. The DNA for the CDR3 is TGTGCCATCAGTGGACTCGAGACGGGGGGATTGGAGACCCAGTACTTC. Residues: CAISGLETGGLETQYF.

This CDR3 reads CASSLSGGYNEQFF. The CDR3 bases are TGTGCCAGCAGCTTAAGCGGGGGTTACAATGAGCAGTTCTTC. The rearrangement links TRBV11-2 to TRBJ2-1, with 8 bases fitting TRBD2. Germline V gene lookup returns CDR1 SGHAT and CDR2 FQNNGV. J was trimmed by 4 bases and V by 2 bases; bases with no gene match: 1. The length of the CDR3 is 14 residues.

This chain joins TRBV5-1 and TRBJ1-3, with 9 bases matching TRBD1. The CDR3 is made up of 15 amino acids. The germline V gene encodes CDR1 SGHRS and CDR2 YFSETQ. V was pared by 4 bases and J by 4 bases, with 6 bases of the junction left unmatched. As DNA, the CDR3 is TGCGCCAGCAGCACCGGGACAGGGTCCGGAAACACCATATATTTT. Translation: CASSTGTGSGNTIYF.

The rearrangement uses TRBV5-6 and TRBJ2-1; TRBD2 is a possible D gene (5 bases). This CDR3 region has 12 residues. The V gene's germline CDR1 is SGHDT and CDR2 YYEEEE. V lost 4 bases, J lost 14 bases, and 16 bases lay in between. The CDR3 DNA sequence: TGTGCCAGCAGCCCAGAGGGTATCGGGGAGTTCTTC. The encoded protein is CASSPEGIGEFF. Full variable domain (outside the CDR3, taken from reference TRBV5-6 and TRBJ2-1): DAGVTQSPTHLIKTRGQQVTLRCSPKSGHDTVSWYQQALGQGPQFIFQYYEEEERQRGNFPDRFSGHQFPNYSSELNVNALLLGDSALYLCASSPEGIGEFFGPGTRLTVL.

As to this clone: This specimen includes other DNA sequences encoding the same CDR3. The chain joins TRBV9 to TRBJ1-4, with D perhaps TRBD1 (6 bases). Trimming shortened V by 3 bases and J by 7 bases, and 10 bases separated the two germline ends. Germline V lookup: CDR1 SGDLS, CDR2 YYNGEE. The CDR3 is 13 residues long. The CDR3 region is CASSARGGEKLFF. CDR3 bases: TGTGCCAGCAGCGCCAGGGGCGGTGAAAAACTGTTTTTT.

V usage is TRBV6-5 and J usage is TRBJ2-7; 10 nucleotides align to TRBD1. The trim removed 5 bases at V and 5 bases at J, leaving 9 bases unmatched. The germline CDR1 and CDR2 sequences are MNHEY and SVGAGI. This CDR3 spans 15 amino acids. CDR3 loop: CASSRLGQGLNEQYF. CDR3 nucleotides: TGTGCCAGCAGTAGACTGGGACAGGGGCTGAACGAGCAGTACTTC.

The chain uses TRBV6-5 and TRBJ1-2; perhaps TRBD1 as D (6 bases). Trimming left V 0 bases short and J 4 bases short, with 9 bases between. CDR1 and CDR2 (germline): MNHEY, SVGAGI. The length of the CDR3 is 14 residues. CDR3 DNA sequence: TGTGCCAGCAGTTACTCGATACAGGGCTATGGCTACACCTTC. Its protein is CASSYSIQGYGYTF.

The V and J genes are TRBV6-1 and TRBJ1-6, with 10 bases identical to TRBD1. The junction had 8 bases not matched to a gene; V was cut back by 4 bases and J by 8 bases. Germline-derived CDR1 and CDR2 are MNHNS and SASEGT. This CDR3 contains 16 residues. As DNA, the CDR3 is TGTGCCAGCAGTGCCCGGGACAGGGGTTACTATTCACCCCTCCACTTT. Amino acid sequence: CASSARDRGYYSPLHF.

The chain links TRBV6-1 to TRBJ2-2; 11 nucleotides align to TRBD2. Germline trimming cut 2 bases from V and 4 bases from J; bases unmatched to any gene: 0. Germline CDR1 MNHNS, CDR2 SASEGT. The CDR3 runs 15 residues. CDR3 loop: CASSELAGGTGELFF. For the CDR3, the DNA is TGTGCCAGCAGTGAACTAGCGGGGGGCACCGGGGAGCTGTTTTTT.

The rearrangement links TRBV9 to TRBJ2-1; TRBD2 matches at 8 bases. Germline values: CDR1 SGDLS, CDR2 YYNGEE. The CDR3 has 14 amino acids. Unmatched junction bases numbered 1, after V lost 1 base and J lost 4 bases. The DNA of the CDR3 is TGTGCCAGCAGCGTAACTAGCGGATACAATGAGCAGTTCTTC. It encodes CASSVTSGYNEQFF.

The chain couples TRBV18 to TRBJ2-7, with D possibly TRBD1 on 6 matching bases. V was shortened by 2 bases and J by 5 bases, with 22 bases between the two germline ends. The V gene's germline CDR1 is KGHSH and CDR2 LQKENI. The CDR3 runs 17 residues. The CDR3 here is CASSPDAGAQLRDEQYF. DNA of the CDR3: TGTGCCAGCTCACCAGACGCAGGGGCCCAACTCCGGGACGAGCAGTACTTC.

This clone was seen just once. This rearrangement joins TRBV27 to TRBJ1-6, with unresolved D. The CDR3 is 13 amino acids. Trimming left V 2 bases short and J 10 bases short, with 9 bases between. Germline assignment: CDR1 MNHEY and CDR2 SMNVEV (reference sequence). CDR3 nucleotide sequence: TGTGCCAGCAGTTTAGGCTCGGGGTCACCCCTCCACTTT. This sequence encodes CASSLGSGSPLHF.

The J gene is TRBJ2-1, the V gene TRBV3-1 (or the pseudogene TRBV3-2), with TRBD2 matching 12 bases. V lost 2 bases, J lost 15 bases, and 14 bases stayed unmatched. This CDR3 spans 16 amino acids. Looked up from germline, CDR1 is LGHDT and CDR2 is YNNKEL (reference sequence). DNA for the CDR3: TGTGCCAGCAGCCAATTCATGGCGCCTAGCGGGGGGGAGTGGTTCTTC. Residues: CASSQFMAPSGGEWFF.

The chain joins TRBV5-3 to TRBJ1-1; 9 nucleotides agree with TRBD1. TRBV5-3 falls under the ORF class, with uncertain function. The V and J ends lost 3 bases and 2 bases, in that order; junction bases with no gene match: 5. The CDR3 has 15 residues. The chain's CDR3 is CARSSGQGENTEAFF. The DNA for the CDR3 is TGTGCCAGAAGCTCGGGACAGGGTGAAAACACTGAAGCTTTCTTT.

The chain carries TRBV4-2 and TRBJ1-2, with 7 positions matching TRBD1. The CDR3 runs to 16 residues. Trimming at V came to 3 bases and at J to 2 bases, leaving 9 bases not matched to a gene. CDR1 and CDR2 from the germline V gene are LGHNA and YNFKEQ. CDR3 coding DNA: TGTGCCAGCAGCCAGGAGGGACAGACCCTAAACTATGGCTACACCTTC. This gives the protein CASSQEGQTLNYGYTF.

The rearrangement links TRBV19 to TRBJ2-5, with TRBD2 matching 7 bases. The CDR3 loop spans 17 amino acids. CDR1 and CDR2 (germline): LNHDA, SQIVND (reference sequence). The ends lost 5 bases at V and 2 bases at J; junction bases unmatched: 14. The CDR3 here is CASSPPRRTRIQETQYF. Written as DNA, the CDR3 is TGTGCCAGTAGTCCCCCGAGGAGGACTAGAATTCAAGAGACCCAGTACTTC.